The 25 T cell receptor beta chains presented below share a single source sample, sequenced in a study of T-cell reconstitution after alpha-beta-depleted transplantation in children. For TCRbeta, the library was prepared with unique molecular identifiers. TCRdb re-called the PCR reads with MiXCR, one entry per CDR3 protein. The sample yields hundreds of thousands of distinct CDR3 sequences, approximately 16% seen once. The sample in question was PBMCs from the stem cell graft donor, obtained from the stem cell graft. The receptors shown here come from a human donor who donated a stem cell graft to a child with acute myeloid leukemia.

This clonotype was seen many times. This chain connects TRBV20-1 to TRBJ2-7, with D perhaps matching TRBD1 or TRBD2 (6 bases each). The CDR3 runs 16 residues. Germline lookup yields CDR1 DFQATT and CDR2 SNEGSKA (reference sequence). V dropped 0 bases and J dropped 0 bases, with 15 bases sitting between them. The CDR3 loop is CSARDSRGESSYEQYF. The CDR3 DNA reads TGCAGTGCTAGAGATTCGAGGGGGGAGAGCTCCTACGAGCAGTACTTC.

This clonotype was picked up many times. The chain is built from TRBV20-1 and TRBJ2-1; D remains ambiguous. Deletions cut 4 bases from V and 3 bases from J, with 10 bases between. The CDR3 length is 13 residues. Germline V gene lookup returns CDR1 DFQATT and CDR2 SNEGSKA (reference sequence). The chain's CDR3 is CSATEPRYNEQFF. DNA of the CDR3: TGCAGTGCTACCGAGCCCCGCTACAATGAGCAGTTCTTC.

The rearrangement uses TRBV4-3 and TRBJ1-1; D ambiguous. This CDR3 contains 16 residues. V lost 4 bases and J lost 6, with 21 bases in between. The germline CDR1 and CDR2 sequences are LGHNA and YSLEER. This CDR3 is CASSRVMMQEFSEAFF. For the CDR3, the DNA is TGCGCCAGCAGCCGGGTTATGATGCAGGAATTTTCTGAAGCTTTCTTT.

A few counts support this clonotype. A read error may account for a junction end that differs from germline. CDR3 DNA: TGTGCCAGCAGCCCGGACGGACCAAACATTGAAGCTTTCTTT. Protein sequence: CASSPDGPNIEAFF. This rearrangement joins TRBV27 to TRBJ1-1; no definite D call. This CDR3 is built from 14 residues. Germline loops: CDR1 MNHEY, CDR2 SMNVEV (reference sequence).

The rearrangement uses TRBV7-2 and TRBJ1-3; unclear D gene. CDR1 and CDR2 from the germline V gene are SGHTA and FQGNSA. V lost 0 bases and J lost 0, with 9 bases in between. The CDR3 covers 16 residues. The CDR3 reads CASSLAPTTSGNTIYF. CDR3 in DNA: TGTGCCAGCAGCTTAGCGCCGACAACCTCTGGAAACACCATATATTTT.

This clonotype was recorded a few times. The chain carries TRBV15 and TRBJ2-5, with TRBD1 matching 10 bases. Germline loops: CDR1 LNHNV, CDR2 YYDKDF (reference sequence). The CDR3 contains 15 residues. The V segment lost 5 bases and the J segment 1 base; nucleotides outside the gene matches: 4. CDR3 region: CATSRRTGGQETQYF. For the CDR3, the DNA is TGTGCCACCAGCCGACGGACAGGGGGCCAAGAGACCCAGTACTTC.

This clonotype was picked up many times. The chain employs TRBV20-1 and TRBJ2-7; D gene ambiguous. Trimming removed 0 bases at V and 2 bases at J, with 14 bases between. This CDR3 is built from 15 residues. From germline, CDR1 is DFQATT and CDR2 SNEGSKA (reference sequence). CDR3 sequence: CSARDMEGATYEQYF. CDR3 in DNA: TGCAGTGCTAGAGATATGGAAGGCGCAACCTACGAGCAGTACTTC.

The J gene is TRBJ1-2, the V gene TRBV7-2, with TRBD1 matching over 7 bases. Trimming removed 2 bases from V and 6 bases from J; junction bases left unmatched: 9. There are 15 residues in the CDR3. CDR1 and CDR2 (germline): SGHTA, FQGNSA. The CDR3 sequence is CASSLRSDRAHGYTF. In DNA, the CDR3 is TGTGCCAGCAGCTTAAGGTCAGACAGGGCTCATGGCTACACCTTC.

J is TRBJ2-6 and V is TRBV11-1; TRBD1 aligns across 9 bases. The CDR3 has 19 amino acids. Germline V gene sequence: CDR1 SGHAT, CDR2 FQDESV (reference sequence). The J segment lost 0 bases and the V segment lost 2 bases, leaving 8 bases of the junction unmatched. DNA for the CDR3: TGTGCCAGCAGCTTAAATGGAGGACAGGGGTTCTCTGGGGCCAACGTCCTGACTTTC. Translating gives CASSLNGGQGFSGANVLTF.

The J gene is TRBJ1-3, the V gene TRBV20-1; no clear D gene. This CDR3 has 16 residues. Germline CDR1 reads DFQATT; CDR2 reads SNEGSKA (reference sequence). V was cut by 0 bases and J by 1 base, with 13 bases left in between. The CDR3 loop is CSARDLAAASGNTIYF. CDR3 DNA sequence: TGCAGTGCTAGAGATTTGGCAGCGGCTTCTGGAAACACCATATATTTT.

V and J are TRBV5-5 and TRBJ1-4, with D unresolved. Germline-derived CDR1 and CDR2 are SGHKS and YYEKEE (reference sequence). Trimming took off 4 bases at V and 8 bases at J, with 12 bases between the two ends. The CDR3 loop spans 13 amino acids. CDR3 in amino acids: CASSLAPPEKLFF. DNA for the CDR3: TGTGCCAGCAGCCTGGCCCCTCCGGAAAAACTGTTTTTT.

Written as DNA, the CDR3 is TGCGCCAGCAGCTTGGCCCTAGCGGACCCCCAAGAGACCCAGTACTTC. Protein sequence: CASSLALADPQETQYF. This rearrangement joins TRBV5-1 to TRBJ2-5; 7 bases are a match to TRBD2. CDR1 is SGHRS, CDR2 YFSETQ, per germline. Trimming cost V 0 bases and J 1 base; bases outside gene matches: 6. The CDR3 contains 16 residues.

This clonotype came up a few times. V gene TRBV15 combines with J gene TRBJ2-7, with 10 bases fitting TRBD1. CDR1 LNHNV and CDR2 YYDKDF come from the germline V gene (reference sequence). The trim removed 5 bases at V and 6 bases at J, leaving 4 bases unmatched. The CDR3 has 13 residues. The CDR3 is CATSGRTGGEQYF. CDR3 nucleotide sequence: TGTGCCACCAGCGGAAGGACAGGGGGCGAGCAGTACTTC.

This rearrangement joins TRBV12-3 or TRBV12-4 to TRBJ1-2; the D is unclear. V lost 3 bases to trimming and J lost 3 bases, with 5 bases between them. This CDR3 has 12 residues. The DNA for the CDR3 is TGTGCCAGCAGTTTCCCGGACTATGGCTACACCTTC. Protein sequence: CASSFPDYGYTF.

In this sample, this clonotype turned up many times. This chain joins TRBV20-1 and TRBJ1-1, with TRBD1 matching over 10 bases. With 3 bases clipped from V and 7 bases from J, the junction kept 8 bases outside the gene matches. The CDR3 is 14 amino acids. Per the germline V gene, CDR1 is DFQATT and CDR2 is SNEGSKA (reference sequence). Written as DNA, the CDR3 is TGCAGTGCTAGGAGGAGGGGACAGGGGATTGAAGCTTTCTTT. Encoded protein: CSARRRGQGIEAFF.

For the CDR3, the DNA is TGTGCCAGCAGGTTTGGGACCGAGGGGAACACTGAAGCTTTCTTT. It specifies CASRFGTEGNTEAFF. The chain has TRBV6-1 and TRBJ1-1, with D maybe TRBD1 (5 bases). Trimming left V 6 bases short and J 1 base short, with 15 bases between. The germline gives CDR1 MNHNS, CDR2 SASEGT. This CDR3 region has 15 residues.

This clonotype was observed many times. In DNA, the CDR3 is TGTGCCAGCAGTTACGGGCTAGCGACAGATACGCAGTATTTT. Its protein product is CASSYGLATDTQYF. The chain combines TRBV6-5 with TRBJ2-3; the D gene is possibly TRBD2 (6 bases). The CDR3 extends over 14 amino acids. V lost 2 bases and J lost 3, with 9 bases in between. The V gene's germline CDR1 is MNHEY and CDR2 SVGAGI.

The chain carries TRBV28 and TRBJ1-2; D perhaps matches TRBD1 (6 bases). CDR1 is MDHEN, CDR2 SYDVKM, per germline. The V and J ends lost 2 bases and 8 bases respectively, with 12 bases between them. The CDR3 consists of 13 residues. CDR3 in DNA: TGTGCCAGCAGTTTACAGGGGCTCGGAGGCTACACCTTC. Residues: CASSLQGLGGYTF.

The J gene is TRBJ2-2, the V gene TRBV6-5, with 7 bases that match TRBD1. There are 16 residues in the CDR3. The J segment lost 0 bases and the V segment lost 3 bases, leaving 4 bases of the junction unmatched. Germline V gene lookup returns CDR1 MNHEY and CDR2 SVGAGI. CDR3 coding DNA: TGTGCCAGCAGTTATCGTCAGGGGGCGAACACCGGGGAGCTGTTTTTT. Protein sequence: CASSYRQGANTGELFF.

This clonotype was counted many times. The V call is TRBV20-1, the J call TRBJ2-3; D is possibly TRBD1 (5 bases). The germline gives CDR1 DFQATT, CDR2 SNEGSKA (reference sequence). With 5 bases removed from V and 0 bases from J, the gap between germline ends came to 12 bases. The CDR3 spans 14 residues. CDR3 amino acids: CSAPGSRSTDTQYF. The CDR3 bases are TGCAGTGCTCCAGGGTCCCGAAGCACAGATACGCAGTATTTT.

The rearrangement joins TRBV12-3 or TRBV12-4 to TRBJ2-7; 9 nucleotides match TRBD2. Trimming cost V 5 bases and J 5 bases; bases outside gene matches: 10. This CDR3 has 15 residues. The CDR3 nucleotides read TGTGCCAGCAGTCGGCGGGGGGGCCCCGGGGACGAGCAGTACTTC. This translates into CASSRRGGPGDEQYF.

CDR3 in DNA: TGTGCCAGCAGTTACGCCCCTTGGGGGACAGCTACCCTTAAGAACACTGAAGCTTTCTTT. It is translated as CASSYAPWGTATLKNTEAFF. The V gene is TRBV6-5, the J gene TRBJ1-1; 7 positions match TRBD1. Trimming took 2 bases from V and 1 from J; bases not matched to a gene: 19. The CDR3 is 20 amino acids. Germline CDR1 MNHEY, CDR2 SVGAGI.

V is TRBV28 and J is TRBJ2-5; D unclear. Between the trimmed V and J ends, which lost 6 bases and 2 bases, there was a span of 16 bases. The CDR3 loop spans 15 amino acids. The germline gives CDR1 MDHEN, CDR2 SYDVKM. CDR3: CASSLFWERQETQYF. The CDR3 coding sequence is TGTGCCAGCAGCCTGTTCTGGGAACGGCAAGAGACCCAGTACTTC.

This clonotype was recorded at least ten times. This CDR3 reads CSARERGGSPLHF. CDR3 sequence (DNA): TGCAGTGCTAGAGAACGGGGGGGCTCACCCCTCCACTTT. This chain uses TRBV20-1 with TRBJ1-6, with D possibly TRBD1 on 6 matching bases. This CDR3 comprises 13 residues. The germline gives CDR1 DFQATT, CDR2 SNEGSKA (reference sequence). With 0 bases removed from V and 10 bases from J, the gap between germline ends came to 10 bases.

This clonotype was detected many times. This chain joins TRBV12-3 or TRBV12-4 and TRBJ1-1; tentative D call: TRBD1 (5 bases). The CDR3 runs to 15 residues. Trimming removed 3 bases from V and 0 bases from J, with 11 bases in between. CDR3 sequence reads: CASSFYGAMNTEAFF. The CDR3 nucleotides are TGTGCCAGCAGTTTTTATGGGGCTATGAACACTGAAGCTTTCTTT.